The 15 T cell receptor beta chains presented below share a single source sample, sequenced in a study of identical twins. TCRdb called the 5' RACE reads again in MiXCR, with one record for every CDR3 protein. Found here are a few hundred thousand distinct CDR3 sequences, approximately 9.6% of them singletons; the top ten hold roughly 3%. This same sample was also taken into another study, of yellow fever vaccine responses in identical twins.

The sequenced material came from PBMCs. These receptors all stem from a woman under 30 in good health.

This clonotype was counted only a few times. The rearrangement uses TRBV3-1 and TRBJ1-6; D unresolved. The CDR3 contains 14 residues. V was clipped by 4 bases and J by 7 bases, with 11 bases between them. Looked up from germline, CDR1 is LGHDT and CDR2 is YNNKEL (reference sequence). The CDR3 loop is CASSLRHPNSPLHF. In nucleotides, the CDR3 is TGTGCCAGCAGCCTACGACACCCGAATTCACCCCTCCACTTT.

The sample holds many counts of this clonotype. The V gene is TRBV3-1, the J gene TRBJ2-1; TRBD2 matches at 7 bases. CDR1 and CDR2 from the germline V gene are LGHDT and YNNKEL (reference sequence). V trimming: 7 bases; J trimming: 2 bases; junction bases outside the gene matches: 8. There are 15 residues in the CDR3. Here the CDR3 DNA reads TGTGCCAGCACCCTGGGGCTAGCGGCCTACAATGAGCAGTTCTTC. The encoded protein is CASTLGLAAYNEQFF.

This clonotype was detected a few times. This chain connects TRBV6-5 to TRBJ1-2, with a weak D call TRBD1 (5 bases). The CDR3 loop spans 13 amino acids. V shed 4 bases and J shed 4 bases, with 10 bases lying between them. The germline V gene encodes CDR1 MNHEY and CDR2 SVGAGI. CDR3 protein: CASSSSDSYGYTF. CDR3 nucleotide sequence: TGTGCCAGCAGTTCAAGCGACAGCTATGGCTACACCTTC.

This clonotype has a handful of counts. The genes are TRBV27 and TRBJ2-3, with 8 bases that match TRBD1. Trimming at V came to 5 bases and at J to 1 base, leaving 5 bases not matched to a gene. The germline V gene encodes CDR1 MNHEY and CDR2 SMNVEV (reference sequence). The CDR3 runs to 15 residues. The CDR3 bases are TGTGCCAGCAGTGTCGGGACAGGCGGCACAGATACGCAGTATTTT. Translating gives CASSVGTGGTDTQYF.

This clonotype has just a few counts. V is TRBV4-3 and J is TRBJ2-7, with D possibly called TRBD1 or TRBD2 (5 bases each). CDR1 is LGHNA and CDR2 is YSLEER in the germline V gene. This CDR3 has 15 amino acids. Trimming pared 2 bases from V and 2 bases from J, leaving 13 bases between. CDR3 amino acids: CASSQSRLGAYEQYF. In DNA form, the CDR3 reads TGCGCCAGCAGCCAATCCCGTTTGGGGGCCTACGAGCAGTACTTC.

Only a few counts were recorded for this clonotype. Here the CDR3 DNA reads TGTGCCAGCAGCTTAAGGGACGGATCGCCCCACGAAGCTTTCTTT. It encodes CASSLRDGSPHEAFF. V gene TRBV7-9 combines with J gene TRBJ1-1; the D gene is possibly TRBD1 (5 bases). CDR1 is SEHNR and CDR2 is FQNEAQ in the germline V gene (reference sequence). The CDR3 extends over 15 amino acids. Trimming removed 2 bases from V and 8 bases from J, with 18 bases in between.

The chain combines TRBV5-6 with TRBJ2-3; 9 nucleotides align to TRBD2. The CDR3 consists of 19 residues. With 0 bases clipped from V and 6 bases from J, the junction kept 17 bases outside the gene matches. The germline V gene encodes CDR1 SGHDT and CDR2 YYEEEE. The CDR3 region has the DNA TGTGCCAGCAGCTTGGGGCTAGCGGGAACGGGCTGGGCTTCGGATACGCAGTATTTT. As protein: CASSLGLAGTGWASDTQYF.

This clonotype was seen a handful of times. The CDR3 DNA is TGTGCTAGTGGTTTGGGGGGACAGGTCGGAGGGATACCTGAAGCTTTCTTT. As protein: CASGLGGQVGGIPEAFF. The rearrangement uses TRBV12-5 and TRBJ1-1, with TRBD1 matching over 8 bases. Per germline, CDR1 LGHNT and CDR2 FRNRAP. The V segment lost 1 base and the J segment 6 bases; nucleotides outside the gene matches: 13. The CDR3 sequence is 17 residues long. Filled out from reference TRBV12-5 and TRBJ1-1, the complete variable domain reads DARVTQTPRHKVTEMGQEVTMRCQPILGHNTVFWYRQTMMQGLELLAYFRNRAPLDDSGMPKDRFSAEMPDATLATLKIQPSEPRDSAVYFCASGLGGQVGGIPEAFFGQGTRLTVV.

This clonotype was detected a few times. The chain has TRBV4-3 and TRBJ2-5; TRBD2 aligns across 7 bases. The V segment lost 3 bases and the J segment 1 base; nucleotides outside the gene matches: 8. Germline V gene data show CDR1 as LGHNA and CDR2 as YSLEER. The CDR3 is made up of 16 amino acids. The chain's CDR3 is CASSQEPGLGQETQYF. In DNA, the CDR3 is TGCGCCAGCAGCCAGGAGCCCGGACTAGGCCAAGAGACCCAGTACTTC.

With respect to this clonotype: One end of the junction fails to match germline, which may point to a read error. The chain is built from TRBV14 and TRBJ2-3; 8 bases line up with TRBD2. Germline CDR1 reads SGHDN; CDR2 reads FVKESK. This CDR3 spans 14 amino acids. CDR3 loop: CANSQAGVTDTQYF. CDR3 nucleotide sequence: TGTGCCAACAGCCAAGCGGGGGTCACAGATACGCAGTATTTT.

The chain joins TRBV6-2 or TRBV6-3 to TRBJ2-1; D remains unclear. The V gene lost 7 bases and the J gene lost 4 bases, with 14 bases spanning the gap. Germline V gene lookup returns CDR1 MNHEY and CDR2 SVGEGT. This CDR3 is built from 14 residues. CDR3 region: CASTLHTLYNEQFF. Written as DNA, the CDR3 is TGTGCCAGCACCCTACACACTCTATACAATGAGCAGTTCTTC.

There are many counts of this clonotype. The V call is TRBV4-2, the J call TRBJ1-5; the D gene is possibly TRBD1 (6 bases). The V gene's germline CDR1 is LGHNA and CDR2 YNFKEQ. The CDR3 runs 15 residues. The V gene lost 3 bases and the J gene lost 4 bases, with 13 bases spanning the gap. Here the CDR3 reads CASSQEGGGNQPQHF. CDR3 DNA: TGTGCCAGCAGCCAGGAAGGGGGGGGGAATCAGCCCCAGCATTTT.

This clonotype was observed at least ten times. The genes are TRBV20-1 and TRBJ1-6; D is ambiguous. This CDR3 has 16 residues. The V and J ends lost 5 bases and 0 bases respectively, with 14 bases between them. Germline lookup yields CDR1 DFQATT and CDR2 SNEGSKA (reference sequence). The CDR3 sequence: CSARTGRSSYNSPLHF. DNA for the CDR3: TGCAGTGCTCGGACTGGACGTAGCTCCTATAATTCACCCCTCCACTTT.

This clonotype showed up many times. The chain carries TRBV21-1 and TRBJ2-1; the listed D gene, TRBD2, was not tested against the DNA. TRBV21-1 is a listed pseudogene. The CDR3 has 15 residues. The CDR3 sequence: CASSTRLASYNEQFF. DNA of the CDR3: TGTGCCAGCAGCACGAGACTAGCCTCCTACAATGAGCAGTTCTTC.

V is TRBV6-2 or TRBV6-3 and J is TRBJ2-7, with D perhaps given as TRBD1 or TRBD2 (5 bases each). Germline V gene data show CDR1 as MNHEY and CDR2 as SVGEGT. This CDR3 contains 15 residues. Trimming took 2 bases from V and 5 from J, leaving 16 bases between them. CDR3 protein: CASSYEGTNPHEQYF. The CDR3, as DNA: TGTGCCAGCAGTTACGAGGGGACCAATCCCCACGAGCAGTACTTC.